This TCR beta chain is drawn from a study of control samples from healthy donors and cancer patients. From germline, CDR1 is SQVTM and CDR2 ANQGSEA. Trimming removed 6 bases at V and 4 bases at J, with 16 bases between. CDR3 length equals 14 residues. Assay: immunoSEQ multiplex PCR; the TCRdb copy retains only in-frame clones and omits some. Altogether around 75,000 clones are present, approximately 92% being singletons, with the ten largest covering 5% to 6.5%. The sample was blood. V gene TRBV29-1 combines with J gene TRBJ2-1; D assignment may be TRBD1 or TRBD2 (5 bases each). This clonotype originated in a woman between 55 and 75 years old in good health. CDR3 protein: CSVLRGAFYNEQFF. CDR3 nucleotides: TGCAGCGTCCTTAGAGGGGCATTTTACAATGAGCAGTTCTTC.